Below, one TCR beta chain is given with its context. Its antigen is unknown. CDR1 is SNHLY and CDR2 is FYNNEI in the germline V gene. CDR3 length: 18 amino acids. Trimming took 5 bases from V and 2 from J; bases not matched to a gene: 16. Only in-frame clones appear in the TCRdb table, and some are missing; sequencing was by immunoSEQ multiplex PCR. The table lists 20,000 to 25,000 clones, 65% to 80% of them singletons. The data belong to a study of vaccination effects on CD4 cells after COVID-19. Study-level points and caveats: Marked contraction was observed in infection-induced and vaccine-induced clones late after vaccination. Researchers report that only 1 of 255 vaccine-induced clones in healthy vaccinees cross-reacted with common cold coronaviruses.

Before sequencing, viral peptide pools were used by the ViraFEST assay to expand antigen-specific CD4+ T cells. Cultured cells yielded isolated CD4+ T cells after more than nine days. The vaccine recipients had no prior SARS-CoV-2 infection, with negative nucleocapsid antibodies. A density of roughly 2 million PBMC per well was used; these cells were cultured with 10 IU/ml IL-2 and around 10 ug/ml peptides. Days 3 and 7 saw half the medium replaced with IL-2 medium. V and J are TRBV2 and TRBJ1-1, with 8 bases that match TRBD1. This TCR came from a human donor who received a COVID-19 vaccine. The sequencing here drew on CD4+ T cells from PBMCs cultured with HCoV-NL63 spike peptides, taken before COVID-19 vaccination. The CDR3 DNA is TGTGCCAGCAGTCCTTCCATGAGGACAGGGAATGGAAACACTGAAGCTTTCTTT. Its protein product is CASSPSMRTGNGNTEAFF.